This T cell receptor (beta chain) comes out of a study of T cell responses to AZD1222 COVID-19 vaccine. The CDR3 loop spans 15 amino acids. Trimming stripped 6 bases from V and 2 bases from J, with 16 bases between. Germline V CDR1 and CDR2: SGHDN, FVKESK. Profiling relied on immunoSEQ multiplex PCR, and the TCRdb table lists in-frame clones only, not all of them. The data hold around 130,000 clones, with 88% observed a single time. This chain links TRBV14 with TRBJ1-2; tentatively, D is TRBD1 (6 bases). The specimen was peripheral blood, collected on day 0 of MenACWY control vaccination. The clonotype comes from an adult in good health. The DNA of the CDR3 is TGTGCCAGCAGGGAGACGGGGGCTTCCAACTATGGCTACACCTTC. This sequence encodes CASRETGASNYGYTF.